The present T cell receptor beta chain was sequenced within a study of neurological immune-mediated disorders. Study-wide points: Expanded clones shared no CDR3 amino acid sequences across subjects, suggesting private repertoires in all groups.

This clonotype was seen many times. The antigen is not known. Each TCR transcript was tagged with a 10-nucleotide random UMI during 5'RACE. The yield of each sequencing run was over 190 million TCR-beta sequences from 15-18 subjects. Each CDR3 protein is one row after TCRdb ran MiXCR on the 5' RACE reads. In the table there are around 20,000 distinct CDR3 sequences, about 10% of which are singletons. The TCR comes from a woman aged 55 to 70 with HTLV-1-associated myelopathy (HAM/TSP). The sample comprised PBMCs.

The CDR3 reads CASVNTFRGQLINEQFF. CDR3 bases: TGTGCCAGCGTAAACACCTTTAGGGGACAGTTAATCAATGAGCAGTTCTTC. The V call is TRBV2, the J call TRBJ2-1; 7 nucleotides match TRBD1. Trimming cost V 8 bases and J 6 bases; bases outside gene matches: 19. Germline values: CDR1 SNHLY, CDR2 FYNNEI. This CDR3 has 17 amino acids.